These 25 T cell receptor beta chains were sequenced from one sample in a study of T cells in Graves' hyperthyroidism and ophthalmopathy (dated by TCRdb to the late 2010s). The library was made by multiplex PCR. The data were produced on an Illumina HiSeq 2000. The TCR beta CDR3 regions were amplified from RNA transcripts. For the first round of RT-PCR on the TCR CDR3, the HTBI primer set was used together with the Qiagen OneStep RT-PCR kit. The public reads were run again by TCRdb, first through fastp at Q25 and then through MiXCR, and only productive beta chains were kept. CDR3 protein sequences are deduplicated, and each keeps its most common genes and DNA. The sample includes fewer than 900,000 distinct CDR3 sequences, with 15% to 20% observed a single time. The ten largest make up around 8% of the sample. Sequencing used blood. Source of these receptors: a man aged 18-30 years with Graves' hyperthyroidism.

The table lists this clonotype with many counts. The chain is built from TRBV27 and TRBJ1-1; no firm D call. Germline V CDR1 and CDR2: MNHEY, SMNVEV (reference sequence). V was shortened by 6 bases and J by 4 bases, with 15 bases between the two germline ends. This CDR3 is 14 amino acids long. The CDR3 DNA reads TGTGCCAGCAGGAGGGAAGTCTCGGCCACTGAAGCTTTCTTT. Translated: CASRREVSATEAFF.

This clonotype was detected many times. The V gene is TRBV28, the J gene TRBJ2-7; no clear D gene. The CDR3 runs to 15 residues. V gave up 7 bases and J gave up 1 base, with 17 bases separating them. CDR1 MDHEN and CDR2 SYDVKM come from the germline V gene. The DNA for the CDR3 is TGTGCCAGCACGGGCGCCGCCCGACCTTCCTACGAGCAGTACTTC. This gives the protein CASTGAARPSYEQYF.

This clonotype was observed at least ten times. V usage is TRBV6-1 and J usage is TRBJ2-5; tentative D call: TRBD1 (6 bases). Between the trimmed V and J ends, which lost 1 base and 4 bases, there was a span of 7 bases. Germline V gives CDR1 MNHNS, CDR2 SASEGT. This CDR3 is built from 13 residues. CDR3 protein: CASSEDRAETQYF. The CDR3, as DNA: TGTGCCAGCAGTGAAGACAGGGCAGAGACCCAGTACTTC.

This clonotype was observed a few times. The chain recombines TRBV28 with TRBJ1-5; no clear D. The CDR3 extends over 13 amino acids. Deletions cut 5 bases from V and 5 bases from J, with 10 bases between. The germline V gene has CDR1 MDHEN and CDR2 SYDVKM. Here the CDR3 DNA reads TGTGCCAGCAGTACTACAGAGTATCAGCCCCAGCATTTT. Its translation: CASSTTEYQPQHF.

Many counts were recorded for this clonotype. The genes are TRBV6-2 or TRBV6-3 and TRBJ2-1, with 8 nucleotides matching TRBD2. Germline assignment: CDR1 MNHEY and CDR2 SVGEGT. The CDR3 contains 14 residues. V lost 6 bases and J lost 1; bases outside the gene matches: 2. In DNA form, the CDR3 reads TGTGCCAGCAGGGTAGCGGGGTCCTACAATGAGCAGTTCTTC. It codes for CASRVAGSYNEQFF.

This clonotype has just a few counts. The V and J genes are TRBV9 and TRBJ2-5; D perhaps matches TRBD1 (5 bases). Trimming removed 4 bases at V and 4 bases at J, with 11 bases between. The CDR3 is 13 residues long. Germline lookup yields CDR1 SGDLS and CDR2 YYNGEE. CDR3 coding DNA: TGTGCCAGCAGCCAGACTGACAGAGAGACCCAGTACTTC. Translated: CASSQTDRETQYF.

The rearrangement joins TRBV24-1 to TRBJ2-5, with D possibly being TRBD2 (5 bases). Trimming took off 4 bases at V and 3 bases at J, with 11 bases between the two ends. This CDR3 contains 14 residues. Germline loops: CDR1 KGHDR, CDR2 SFDVKD. The CDR3 nucleotides are TGTGCCACCAGTGACCCCCAGGAGGAAGAGACCCAGTACTTC. This encodes CATSDPQEEETQYF.

This clonotype appeared a few times. The chain joins TRBV4-1 to TRBJ1-1; a possible D gene is TRBD1 (5 bases). V was clipped by 2 bases and J by 4 bases, with 11 bases between them. CDR1 is MGHRA and CDR2 is YSYEKL in the germline V gene. The CDR3 extends over 14 amino acids. CDR3 sequence: CASSQRPGLTEAFF. CDR3 nucleotides: TGCGCCAGCAGCCAAAGGCCGGGGCTCACTGAAGCTTTCTTT.

V usage is TRBV7-9 and J usage is TRBJ2-1; D might be TRBD2 (5 bases). Trimming took off 6 bases at V and 2 bases at J, with 14 bases between the two ends. The CDR3 length is 15 residues. The germline V gene has CDR1 SEHNR and CDR2 FQNEAQ (reference sequence). The CDR3 nucleotides are TGTGCCAGCAGTTGGGAGACCTTGACCTACAATGAGCAGTTCTTC. It encodes CASSWETLTYNEQFF. Based on the CDR3 plus reference TRBV7-9 and TRBJ2-1, the full variable domain is DTGVSQNPRHKITKRGQNVTFRCDPISEHNRLYWYRQTLGQGPEFLTYFQNEAQLEKSRLLSDRFSAERPKGSFSTLEIQRTEQGDSAMYLCASSWETLTYNEQFFGPGTRLTVL.

The rearrangement uses TRBV4-2 and TRBJ1-6; TRBD1 is a possible D gene (6 bases). The CDR3 consists of 15 residues. V gave up 0 bases and J gave up 9 bases, with 12 bases separating them. CDR1 LGHNA and CDR2 YNFKEQ come from the germline V gene. CDR3 region: CASSQDEGGGSPLHF. In nucleotides, the CDR3 is TGTGCCAGCAGCCAAGATGAGGGAGGGGGTTCACCCCTCCACTTT.

The chain recombines TRBV19 with TRBJ1-1, with 7 bases fitting TRBD1. CDR1 is LNHDA, CDR2 SQIVND, per germline (reference sequence). Trimming at V came to 3 bases and at J to 3 bases, leaving 4 bases not matched to a gene. The CDR3 extends over 14 amino acids. The CDR3 coding sequence is TGTGCCAGTAGTATCGCAGGGGGATACACTGAAGCTTTCTTT. As protein: CASSIAGGYTEAFF.

This clonotype occurred a few times. The chain recombines TRBV28 with TRBJ1-6; 7 bases line up with TRBD1. V lost 7 bases and J lost 5; bases outside the gene matches: 5. Germline CDR1 reads MDHEN; CDR2 reads SYDVKM. The CDR3 runs to 14 residues. CDR3 protein: CASIQGGDNSPLHF. In nucleotides, the CDR3 is TGTGCCAGCATTCAGGGGGGCGATAATTCACCCCTCCACTTT.

This clonotype has more than one count but fewer than ten. This chain connects TRBV20-1 to TRBJ2-5; TRBD2 matches at 13 bases. Germline CDR1 is DFQATT and CDR2 is SNEGSKA (reference sequence). V shed 3 bases and J 4 bases; nucleotides not matched to a gene: 8. The CDR3 has 16 residues. CDR3 coding DNA: TGCAGTGCTAGGGGGACTAGCGGGATACTAGGAGAGACCCAGTACTTC. This encodes CSARGTSGILGETQYF.

This clonotype was counted ten times or more. The V gene is TRBV7-2, the J gene TRBJ2-7; 14 bases map to TRBD2. The CDR3 covers 18 residues. With 6 bases clipped from V and 5 bases from J, the junction kept 15 bases outside the gene matches. Germline-derived CDR1 and CDR2 are SGHTA and FQGNSA. The CDR3 DNA reads TGTGCCAGCAGTCGTCCTTATGGGACTAGCGGGAGTAACGACGAGCAGTACTTC. Its protein product is CASSRPYGTSGSNDEQYF. Together with reference TRBV7-2 and TRBJ2-7, the CDR3 gives the full variable domain: GAGVSQSPSNKVTEKGKDVELRCDPISGHTALYWYRQSLGQGLEFLIYFQGNSAPDKSGLPSDRFSAERTGGSVSTLTIQRTQQEDSAVYLCASSRPYGTSGSNDEQYFGPGTRLTVT.

Notes on this clonotype: It may be a read error: a sequence one base away is much more abundant. V is TRBV5-5 and J is TRBJ2-7, with 7 bases fitting TRBD2. V lost 4 bases and J lost 2; bases outside the gene matches: 3. The germline V gene encodes CDR1 SGHKS and CDR2 YYEKEE (reference sequence). The CDR3 extends over 13 amino acids. The CDR3 DNA follows: TGTGCCAGCAGCGCGGGGGACCCCTACGAGCAGTACTTC. Protein: CASSAGDPYEQYF.

This clonotype appeared a few times. V usage is TRBV27 and J usage is TRBJ2-7; D tentatively fits TRBD1 or TRBD2 (6 bases each). V gave up 2 bases and J gave up 5 bases, with 16 bases separating them. Germline CDR1 and CDR2: MNHEY and SMNVEV (reference sequence). The CDR3 has 15 residues. This CDR3 is CASSLEGGWRHEQYF. CDR3 in DNA: TGTGCCAGCAGTTTAGAGGGGGGCTGGCGCCACGAGCAGTACTTC.

Ten or more counts support this clonotype. The V and J genes are TRBV18 and TRBJ2-7; 11 bases align to TRBD1. The V gene end was trimmed by 8 bases and the J gene end by 3 bases; junction bases not matched to a gene: 9. CDR3 length equals 15 residues. Germline CDR1 and CDR2: KGHSH and LQKENI. The CDR3 DNA is TGTGCCAGCAGTCCGCCAGGGACAGGGGGCTACGAGCAGTACTTC. Amino acid sequence: CASSPPGTGGYEQYF.

Many counts were recorded for this clonotype. The gene calls are TRBV30 and TRBJ1-2; D gene uncertain. Germline V CDR1 and CDR2: GTSNPN, SVGIG (reference sequence). The germline V and J ends were trimmed by 3 bases and 7 bases, with 18 bases remaining between them. This CDR3 contains 14 residues. CDR3 coding DNA: TGTGCCTGGAGCCCGGGAGGCCTTCCTCCTGGCTACACCTTC. Protein: CAWSPGGLPPGYTF.

This clonotype appeared many times. The V call is TRBV7-9, the J call TRBJ2-5, with D tentatively TRBD1 (5 bases). Trimming cost V 7 bases and J 2 bases, with 11 bases left between them. Germline CDR1 is SEHNR and CDR2 is FQNEAQ (reference sequence). CDR3 length equals 13 residues. CDR3 coding DNA: TGTGCCAGCATCAGACAGAGTCAAGAGACCCAGTACTTC. Translating gives CASIRQSQETQYF. Looking up the rest from reference TRBV7-9 and TRBJ2-5 gives the full variable domain: DTGVSQNPRHKITKRGQNVTFRCDPISEHNRLYWYRQTLGQGPEFLTYFQNEAQLEKSRLLSDRFSAERPKGSFSTLEIQRTEQGDSAMYLCASIRQSQETQYFGPGTRLLVL.

This clonotype was seen only a few times. The rearrangement joins TRBV27 to TRBJ2-5, with D perhaps matching TRBD1 or TRBD2 (5 bases each). Trimming cost V 6 bases and J 6 bases, with 14 bases left between them. Germline loops: CDR1 MNHEY, CDR2 SMNVEV (reference sequence). The CDR3 sequence is 13 residues long. CDR3 protein: CASSGTLGKTQYF. The CDR3 nucleotides read TGTGCCAGCAGCGGGACCTTAGGCAAGACCCAGTACTTC.

The CDR3 DNA reads as TGTGCCAGCAGTTACCAACCGGGACAGGGGACCGGGGAGCTGTTTTTT. This translates into CASSYQPGQGTGELFF. J is TRBJ2-2 and V is TRBV6-9; 10 bases are shared with TRBD1. CDR1 is MNHGY and CDR2 is SVAAGI in the germline V gene. CDR3 length: 16 amino acids. V lost 3 bases to trimming and J lost 5 bases; unmatched junction nucleotides: 6.

This clonotype was seen many times. The V and J genes are TRBV11-2 and TRBJ2-1, with TRBD1 matching 9 bases. CDR3 size: 14 residues. The germline gives CDR1 SGHAT, CDR2 FQNNGV. Trimming took 9 bases from V and 2 from J; bases not matched to a gene: 5. The CDR3 nucleotides are TGTGCCAGTAACAGGGGGCGCACCTACAATGAGCAGTTCTTC. Translated, it gives CASNRGRTYNEQFF.

This clonotype was seen a handful of times. The chain couples TRBV5-1 to TRBJ2-3, with 8 positions matching TRBD1. With 0 bases clipped from V and 0 bases from J, the junction kept 3 bases outside the gene matches. Germline assignment: CDR1 SGHRS and CDR2 YFSETQ. This CDR3 is built from 16 residues. CDR3 bases: TGCGCCAGCAGCTTGGCGGACAGGGACAGCACAGATACGCAGTATTTT. Translated: CASSLADRDSTDTQYF.

In this sample, this clonotype turned up a few times. The chain joins TRBV6-1 to TRBJ2-2, with 8 bases identical to TRBD2. The CDR3 contains 16 residues. Germline V gene sequence: CDR1 MNHNS, CDR2 SASEGT. J lost 6 bases, V lost 3 bases, and 9 bases had no gene match. This CDR3 reads CASSDDGTRVAGELFF. CDR3 coding DNA: TGTGCCAGCAGTGATGACGGGACTAGGGTAGCCGGGGAGCTGTTTTTT.

The chain joins TRBV2 to TRBJ2-1; D might be TRBD1 or TRBD2, each matching 7 bases. Between the trimmed V and J ends, which lost 5 bases and 4 bases, there was a span of 15 bases. Germline V lookup: CDR1 SNHLY, CDR2 FYNNEI. There are 15 residues in the CDR3. The chain's CDR3 is CASSNLQGGYNEQFF. CDR3 nucleotides: TGTGCCAGCAGTAACCTTCAGGGGGGGTACAATGAGCAGTTCTTC.